This T cell receptor (beta chain) was sequenced for a study of vaccination and CD4 T cells after COVID-19. About the research overall: Six males and four females, two of them Hispanic, were enrolled as convalescents.

The sample holds a few counts of this clonotype. Its antigen is unknown. The CDR3 has 15 amino acids. The V gene's germline CDR1 is KGHDR and CDR2 SFDVKD. V gave up 3 bases and J gave up 8 bases; unmatched junction bases: 11. Treatment defined: approximately nine-day PBMC culture with coronavirus spike peptide pools or control peptides (ViraFEST assay). Cultured CD4+ T-cell DNA underwent Oncomine TCR Beta short-read sequencing. MiXCR was run by TCRdb on the PCR reads, yielding one entry per CDR3 protein. This sample yields around 21,000 distinct CDR3 sequences, of which less than 60% are seen a single time; around 2.3% belongs to the top ten.

This chain joins TRBV24-1 and TRBJ1-1; TRBD1 aligns across 7 bases. The sequencing used CD4+ T cells from blood, cultured in vitro, collected after SARS-CoV-2 vaccination. This clonotype was sampled from a human donor who had recovered from COVID-19. The CDR3 here is CATSDIDHGTAEAFF. CDR3 nucleotides: TGTGCCACCAGTGATATTGACCACGGGACAGCCGAAGCTTTCTTT.